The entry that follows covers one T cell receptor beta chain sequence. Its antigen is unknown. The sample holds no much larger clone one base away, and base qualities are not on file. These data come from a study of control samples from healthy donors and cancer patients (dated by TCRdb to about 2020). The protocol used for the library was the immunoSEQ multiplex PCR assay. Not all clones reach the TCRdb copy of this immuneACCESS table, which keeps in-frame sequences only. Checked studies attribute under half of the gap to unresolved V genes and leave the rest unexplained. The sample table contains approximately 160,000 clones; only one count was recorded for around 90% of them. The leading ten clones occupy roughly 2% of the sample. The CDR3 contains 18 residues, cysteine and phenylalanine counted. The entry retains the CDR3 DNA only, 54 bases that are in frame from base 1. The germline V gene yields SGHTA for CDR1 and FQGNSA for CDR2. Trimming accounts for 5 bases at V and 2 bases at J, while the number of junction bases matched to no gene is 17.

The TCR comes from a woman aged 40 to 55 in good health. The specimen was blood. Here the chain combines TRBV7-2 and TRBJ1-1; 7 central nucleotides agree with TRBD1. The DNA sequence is TGTGCCAGCAGCCCCCCTCCACTGGCGACAGGGCTAAACACTGAAGCTTTCTTT. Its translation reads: CASSPPPLATGLNTEAFF.